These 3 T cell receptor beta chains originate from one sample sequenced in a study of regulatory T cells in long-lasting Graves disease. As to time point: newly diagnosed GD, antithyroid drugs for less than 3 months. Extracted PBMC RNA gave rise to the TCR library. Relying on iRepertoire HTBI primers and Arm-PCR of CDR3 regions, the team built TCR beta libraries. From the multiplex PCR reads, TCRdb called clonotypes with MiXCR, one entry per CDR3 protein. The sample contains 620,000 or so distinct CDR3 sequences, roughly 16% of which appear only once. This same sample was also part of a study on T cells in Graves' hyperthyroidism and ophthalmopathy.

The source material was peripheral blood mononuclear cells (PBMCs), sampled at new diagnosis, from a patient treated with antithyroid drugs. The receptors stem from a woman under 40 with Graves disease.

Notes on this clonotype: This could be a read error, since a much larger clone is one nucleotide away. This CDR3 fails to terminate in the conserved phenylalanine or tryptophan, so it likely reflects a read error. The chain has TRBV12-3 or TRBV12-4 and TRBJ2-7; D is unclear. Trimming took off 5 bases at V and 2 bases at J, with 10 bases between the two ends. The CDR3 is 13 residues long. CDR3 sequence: CASSERRTYEQYL. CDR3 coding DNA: TGTGCCAGCAGTGAACGTAGAACCTACGAGCAGTACCTC.

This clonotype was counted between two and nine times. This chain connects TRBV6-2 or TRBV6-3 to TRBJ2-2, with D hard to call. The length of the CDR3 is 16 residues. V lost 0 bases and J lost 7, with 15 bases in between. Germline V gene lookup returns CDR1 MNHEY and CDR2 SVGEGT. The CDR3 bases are TGTGCCAGCAGTTACTCAGGGCCGTCCCTAGGCGGGGAGCTGTTTTTT. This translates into CASSYSGPSLGGELFF.

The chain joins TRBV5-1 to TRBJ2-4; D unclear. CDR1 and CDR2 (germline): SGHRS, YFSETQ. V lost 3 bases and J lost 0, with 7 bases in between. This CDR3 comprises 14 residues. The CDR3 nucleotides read TGCGCCAGCAGCTCAACCCAAGCCAAAAACATTCAGTACTTC. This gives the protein CASSSTQAKNIQYF.